What follows is one T cell receptor (beta chain) and its context. This clonotype has just a few counts. The specificity of this receptor is unknown. No clone much larger than this one lies a single base away; base qualities are absent. Hyperthyroidism patients were newly diagnosed, with disease duration under 2 months, and aged 18 to 65 years. Patients with uncontrolled infections, other autoimmune diseases, pregnancy or lactation were excluded. Clinical symptoms, serum thyroxine and TRAb, thyroid ultrasound, and orbital computed tomography formed the basis for the diagnoses. Blood from progressor patients was collected at the time of first diagnosis with hyperthyroidism, before any ophthalmopathy symptoms had appeared. PBMCs were separated from roughly 10 ml of fresh peripheral blood using Ficoll-Paque density gradient centrifugation. Progressor patients were first diagnosed with Graves' hyperthyroidism and then developed ophthalmopathy during follow-up. Total RNA was extracted with Trizol reagent, and quality was checked on an Agilent 2100 Bioanalyzer.

The data belong to a study of T cells in Graves' hyperthyroidism and ophthalmopathy (dated 2019 in TCRdb). Context from the whole study: Peripheral blood samples were taken at initial diagnosis, before any treatment was given. A discovery cohort of approximately 97 patients, fewer than 50 with Graves' ophthalmopathy and approximately 57 with stable Graves' hyperthyroidism, was used to find distinguishing TCR V-J signatures. Prospective prediction of ophthalmopathy was tested in an independent validation cohort consisting of 18 to 20 hyperthyroidism patients and 17 patients who later progressed to ophthalmopathy. The 75 to 100 discovery patients were divided at random into training and test sets in a 7:3 ratio. Thyroid tissue and blood T-cell repertoires from six Graves' hyperthyroidism patients were also compared in the study. After blood sampling, hyperthyroidism patients were treated with methimazole at a starting dose of 30 mg daily, and ophthalmopathy patients were treated with high-dose intravenous methylprednisolone. TCR Vbeta CDR3 sequencing of 130 to 150 peripheral blood samples (roughly 43 ophthalmopathy, under 80 hyperthyroidism and roughly 17 progressor patients) is reported in the paper. Summary of the overall study and its limitations: In cross-validation, a model built on a 13 V-J signature told ophthalmopathy apart from stable hyperthyroidism with approximately 90% sensitivity and about 81% specificity, and in testing the same model reached 80%/75%. Blood samples also contained most of the expanded thyroid clonotypes (frequency above 0.001), which suggests that blood repertoires may reflect thyroid immune responses. In validation, the model predicted progression to ophthalmopathy a median of roughly 6.2 months before onset, with 70% to 71% sensitivity and roughly 77% specificity. No statistical method was used to set the sample size in advance, and investigators knew the group allocation.

The TCR beta CDR3 regions were amplified from the RNA transcripts. The first round of RT-PCR for the TCR CDR3 was performed with the HTBI primer set and the Qiagen OneStep RT-PCR kit. The libraries were constructed in a second round of multiplex PCR and then size-selected and purified. The libraries were sequenced on an Illumina HiSeq2000 using paired-end 100 bp reads. For the original study's pipeline: SOAPnuke was used to process the raw data, with reads discarded if the reads contained adapters or uncalled bases, had a mean Phred below 15, or lacked an exact constant-primer or identifier match. COPE v1.2.5 was used to merge high-quality paired reads, and clonotypes were defined as unique nucleotide sequences. MiTCR v1.1 was used to align the clonotypes against IMGT TRBV, TRBD and TRBJ reference segments. The analysis was restricted to V-J combinations with a frequency above 0.0001, which together covered 98% to 99.2% of the repertoires. The TCS score was defined as F50 (clonal expansion) divided by E x V (chaos), with BLOSUM62-based TCRdist calculated between CDR3 peptides within each V-J. Welch's t-statistics and random forest reduced fewer than 600 V-J features to 13, which were used in a naive Bayes classifier (R e1071). TCRdb applied fastp at Q25 and MiXCR to the public reads, then kept only in-frame beta chains. All rows with the same CDR3 protein become a single entry with the most common DNA and genes. The authors' filters were not applied to this entry. This sample lists more than 350,000 distinct CDR3 sequences; about 18% were detected once. Together, the top ten hold approximately 35% of the sample.

Sequenced sample: blood. The receptor was isolated from a woman aged 25 to 39 with Graves' hyperthyroidism that later progressed to Graves' ophthalmopathy.

This receptor has the CDR3 CSATLAGGSNTGELFF. Read as DNA, the sequence is TGCAGTGCTACCTTAGCGGGAGGATCGAACACCGGGGAGCTGTTTTTT. In this chain, TRBV20-1 is recombined with TRBJ2-2; 10 central bases correspond to TRBD2. The CDR3 has 16 amino acids, counting the end cysteine and phenylalanine. Of the read, only the CDR3 DNA is kept; its 48 bases are in frame from base 1. Trimming accounts for 4 bases at V and 0 bases at J, while the number of junction bases matched to no gene is 5. The germline V gene (reference sequence) specifies DFQATT as CDR1 and SNEGSKA as CDR2.